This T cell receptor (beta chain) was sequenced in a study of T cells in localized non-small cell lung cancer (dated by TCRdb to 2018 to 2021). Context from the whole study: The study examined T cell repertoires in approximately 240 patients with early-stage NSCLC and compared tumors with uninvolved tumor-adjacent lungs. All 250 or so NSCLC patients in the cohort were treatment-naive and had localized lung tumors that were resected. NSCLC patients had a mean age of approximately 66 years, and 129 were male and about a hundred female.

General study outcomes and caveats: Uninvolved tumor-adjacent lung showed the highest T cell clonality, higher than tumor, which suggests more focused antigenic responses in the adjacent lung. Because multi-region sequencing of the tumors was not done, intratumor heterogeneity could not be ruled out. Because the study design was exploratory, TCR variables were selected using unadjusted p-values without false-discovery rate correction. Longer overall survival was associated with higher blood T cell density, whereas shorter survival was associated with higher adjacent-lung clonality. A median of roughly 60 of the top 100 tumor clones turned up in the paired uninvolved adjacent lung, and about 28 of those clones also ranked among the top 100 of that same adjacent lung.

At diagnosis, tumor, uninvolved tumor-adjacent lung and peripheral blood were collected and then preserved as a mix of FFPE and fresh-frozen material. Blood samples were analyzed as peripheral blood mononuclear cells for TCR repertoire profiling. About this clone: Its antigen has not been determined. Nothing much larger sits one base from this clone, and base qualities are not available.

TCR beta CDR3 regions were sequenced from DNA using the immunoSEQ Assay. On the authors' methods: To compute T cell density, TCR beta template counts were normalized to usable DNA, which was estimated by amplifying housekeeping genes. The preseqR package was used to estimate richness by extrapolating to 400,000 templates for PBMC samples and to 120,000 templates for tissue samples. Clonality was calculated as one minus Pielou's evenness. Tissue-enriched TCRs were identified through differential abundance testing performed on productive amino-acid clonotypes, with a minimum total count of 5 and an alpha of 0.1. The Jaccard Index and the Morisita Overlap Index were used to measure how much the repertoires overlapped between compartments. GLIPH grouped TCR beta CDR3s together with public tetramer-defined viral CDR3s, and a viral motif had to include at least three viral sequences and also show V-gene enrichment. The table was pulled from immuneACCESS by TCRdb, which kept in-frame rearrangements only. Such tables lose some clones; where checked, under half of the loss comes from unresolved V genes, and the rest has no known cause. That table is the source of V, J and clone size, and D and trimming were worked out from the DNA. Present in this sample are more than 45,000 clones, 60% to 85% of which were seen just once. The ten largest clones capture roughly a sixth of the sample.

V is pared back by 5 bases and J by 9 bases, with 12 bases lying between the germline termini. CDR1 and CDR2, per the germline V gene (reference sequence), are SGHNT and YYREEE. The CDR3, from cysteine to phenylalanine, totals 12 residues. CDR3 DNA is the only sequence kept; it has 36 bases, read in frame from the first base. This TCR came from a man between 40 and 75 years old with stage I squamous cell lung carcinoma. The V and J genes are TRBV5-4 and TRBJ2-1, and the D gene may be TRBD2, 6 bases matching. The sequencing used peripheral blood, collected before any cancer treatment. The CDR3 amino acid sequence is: CASSGGSREQFF. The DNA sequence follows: TGTGCCAGCAGTGGAGGGAGTCGTGAGCAGTTCTTC.